The 5 T cell receptor beta chains given below trace back to one sample, sequenced in a study of T-cell memory formation after mild COVID-19. TCRdb analysed the 5' RACE reads with MiXCR anew, one entry per CDR3 protein. The sample lists 210,000 or so distinct CDR3 sequences, more than 25% occurring once. The sample was PBMCs or a T cell subset sorted from them (not recorded which). Receptors were obtained from an adult woman who had mild COVID-19 (a few samples of this study predate the infection). Cell type and time point are not known.

This chain uses TRBV27 with TRBJ2-7; D may match TRBD1 or TRBD2 (5 bases each). Germline V gene data show CDR1 as MNHEY and CDR2 as SMNVEV (reference sequence). This CDR3 is 15 amino acids long. V was pared by 5 bases and J by 3 bases, with 17 bases between. In DNA form, the CDR3 reads TGTGCCAGCAGTCCCCCTCGTGTGGGGGACTACGAGCAGTACTTC. Protein sequence: CASSPPRVGDYEQYF.

This clonotype occurred a few times. The chain couples TRBV3-1 to TRBJ2-7, with TRBD2 matching 7 bases. CDR1 LGHDT and CDR2 YNNKEL come from the germline V gene (reference sequence). The V and J ends lost 0 bases and 2 bases, in that order; junction bases with no gene match: 10. The CDR3 has 17 amino acids. The CDR3 DNA follows: TGTGCCAGCAGCCAAGAGTTGGGCCGGCGGGGGACCTACGAGCAGTACTTC. It specifies CASSQELGRRGTYEQYF.

Worth noting for this clonotype: Given a much more abundant clone one base away, this may be a read error. V gene TRBV11-2 combines with J gene TRBJ1-2; D gene uncertain. Germline V CDR1 and CDR2: SGHAT, FQNNGV. Trimming left V 0 bases short and J 4 bases short, with 15 bases between. CDR3 length: 16 residues. CDR3 sequence: CASSLDGGLGPYGYTF. DNA for the CDR3: TGTGCCAGCAGCTTAGACGGAGGGCTCGGGCCCTATGGCTACACCTTC.

The chain uses TRBV7-9 and TRBJ2-7, with D tentatively TRBD1 (6 bases). This CDR3 has 14 amino acids. Trimming shortened V by 1 base and J by 4 bases, and 11 bases separated the two germline ends. Germline values: CDR1 SEHNR, CDR2 FQNEAQ (reference sequence). The CDR3 loop reads CASSLENREYEQYF. CDR3 bases: TGTGCCAGCAGCTTAGAGAACAGGGAATACGAGCAGTACTTC.

This clonotype was counted between two and nine times. The CDR3 reads CASSNIVGTYSGANVLTF. CDR3 in DNA: TGTGCCAGCAGCAATATCGTGGGGACCTATTCTGGGGCCAACGTCCTGACTTTC. This chain links TRBV21-1 with TRBJ2-6; the tabulated D call, TRBD1, remains unverified against the DNA. TRBV21-1 corresponds to a pseudogene. The CDR3 is 18 amino acids.